This T cell receptor (beta chain) was observed in a study of blood T cell repertoires in COVID-19. Turning to the study itself: T cells, B-cell-depleted T cells, or PBMCs supplied cDNA or gDNA.

This CDR3 contains 14 residues. Germline V gene data show CDR1 as SNHLY and CDR2 as FYNNEI. Unmatched junction bases numbered 6, after V lost 6 bases and J lost 5 bases. In the source study's methods: Amplifying reference gene primers gave estimates of nucleated cell counts. Data came from immunoSEQ multiplex PCR; TCRdb stores just in-frame clones and leaves some out. The DNA was the basis for D and trimming; V, J and clone size are from that table. Counted here are about 120,000 clones, about 79% occurring once; the ten biggest clones make up approximately 4%. The V call is TRBV2, the J call TRBJ1-5; 8 positions agree with TRBD1. This sequence was found in a woman of 80 years or more with acute or convalescent COVID-19. The specimen was peripheral blood. CDR3 region: CASSLTGAHQPQHF. Here the CDR3 DNA reads TGTGCCAGCAGCTTGACAGGGGCCCATCAGCCCCAGCATTTT.